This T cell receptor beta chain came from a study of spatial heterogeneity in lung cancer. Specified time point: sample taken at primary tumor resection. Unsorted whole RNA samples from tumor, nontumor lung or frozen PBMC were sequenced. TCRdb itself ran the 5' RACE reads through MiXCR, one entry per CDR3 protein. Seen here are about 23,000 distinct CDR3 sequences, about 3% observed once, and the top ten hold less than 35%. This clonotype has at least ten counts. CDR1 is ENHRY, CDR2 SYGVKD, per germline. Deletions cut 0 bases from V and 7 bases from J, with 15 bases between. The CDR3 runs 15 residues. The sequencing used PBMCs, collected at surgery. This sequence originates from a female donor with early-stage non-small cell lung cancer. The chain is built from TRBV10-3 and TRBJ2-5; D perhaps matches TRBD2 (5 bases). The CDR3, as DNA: TGTGCCATCAGTGAGTCGAATGAGGCACGGGGGACCCAGTACTTC. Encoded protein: CAISESNEARGTQYF.